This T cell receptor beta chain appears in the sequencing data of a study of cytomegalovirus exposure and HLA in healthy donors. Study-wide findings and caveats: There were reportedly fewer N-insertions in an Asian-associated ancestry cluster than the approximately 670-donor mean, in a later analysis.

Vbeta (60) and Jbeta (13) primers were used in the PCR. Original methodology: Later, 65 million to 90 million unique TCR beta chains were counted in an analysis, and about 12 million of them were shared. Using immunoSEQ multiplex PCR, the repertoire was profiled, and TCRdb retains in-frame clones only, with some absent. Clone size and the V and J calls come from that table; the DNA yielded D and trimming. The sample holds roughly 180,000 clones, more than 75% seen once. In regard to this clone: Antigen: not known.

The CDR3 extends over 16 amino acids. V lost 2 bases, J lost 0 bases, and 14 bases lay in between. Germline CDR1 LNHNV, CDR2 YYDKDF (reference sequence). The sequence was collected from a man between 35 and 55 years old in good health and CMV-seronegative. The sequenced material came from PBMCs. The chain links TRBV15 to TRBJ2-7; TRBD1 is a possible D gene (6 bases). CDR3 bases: TGTGCCACCAGCAGACCCCAGGGGCGTACCTCCTACGAGCAGTACTTC. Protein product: CATSRPQGRTSYEQYF.